This note documents a single T cell receptor beta chain sequence. Its target is not known. Germline lookup yields CDR1 SGHNT and CDR2 YYREEE (reference sequence). This CDR3 has 16 residues. With V trimmed by 2 bases and J by 5 bases, 7 bases remained unmatched. This record comes from a study of cytomegalovirus exposure and HLA in healthy donors. For the study at large: An analysis done earlier identified about 120 million unique TCR beta sequences from about 180 million T cells.

Study findings and constraints: Of the V segments, some could not be distinguished, including TRBV6-2 and TRBV6-3, and were excluded. One variant, a missense change in DCLRE1C, was linked in a later analysis to TCR beta V- and J-gene trimming.

This PCR relied on a set of 60 Vbeta primers and 13 Jbeta primers. Profiled with immunoSEQ multiplex PCR; TCRdb holds only in-frame clones, not every one. The repertoire includes 150,000 to 200,000 clones, around 86% of them detected once, and roughly 1.6% sits in the top ten. The gene calls are TRBV5-4 and TRBJ2-1; 10 positions match TRBD2. Sequencing input: PBMCs. The sequence was collected from a man in his fifties or sixties in good health and CMV-seronegative. The CDR3, as DNA: TGTGCCAGCAGCTTTCGGCGGACTAGCGGAGACAATGAGCAGTTCTTC. This encodes CASSFRRTSGDNEQFF. Supplemented by reference TRBV5-4 and TRBJ2-1, the full variable domain reads ETGVTQSPTHLIKTRGQQVTLRCSSQSGHNTVSWYQQALGQGPQFIFQYYREEENGRGNFPPRFSGLQFPNYSSELNVNALELDDSALYLCASSFRRTSGDNEQFFGPGTRLTVL.